This T cell receptor (beta chain) was recovered during a study of blood T cell repertoires in COVID-19. Study summary: COVID-19 samples from acute and convalescent phases originated in the United States, Italy and Spain. PBMCs, B-cell-depleted T cells, or T cells provided the cDNA or gDNA that made up the material.

The ends were cut back, 6 bases at V and 12 bases at J, with 18 bases in the middle. Germline V CDR1 and CDR2: MNHNY, SVGAGI (reference sequence). CDR3 length equals 13 residues. Using immunoSEQ multiplex PCR, the repertoire was profiled, and TCRdb retains in-frame clones only, with some absent. The sample records roughly 200,000 clones, about nine tenths being singletons. This clone occurred once. Grouping used clinical history reported by participants in a survey and questionnaire. The sequence derives from a man younger than 35 with acute COVID-19. The J gene is TRBJ2-4, the V gene TRBV6-6, with D maybe TRBD2 (8 bases). The sequencing sample was made of PBMCs or T cells enriched from blood (not recorded which). DNA for the CDR3: TGTGCCAGCAGCGGGGGGGAAAGGGACAGTCAGTACTTC. This translates into CASSGGERDSQYF.